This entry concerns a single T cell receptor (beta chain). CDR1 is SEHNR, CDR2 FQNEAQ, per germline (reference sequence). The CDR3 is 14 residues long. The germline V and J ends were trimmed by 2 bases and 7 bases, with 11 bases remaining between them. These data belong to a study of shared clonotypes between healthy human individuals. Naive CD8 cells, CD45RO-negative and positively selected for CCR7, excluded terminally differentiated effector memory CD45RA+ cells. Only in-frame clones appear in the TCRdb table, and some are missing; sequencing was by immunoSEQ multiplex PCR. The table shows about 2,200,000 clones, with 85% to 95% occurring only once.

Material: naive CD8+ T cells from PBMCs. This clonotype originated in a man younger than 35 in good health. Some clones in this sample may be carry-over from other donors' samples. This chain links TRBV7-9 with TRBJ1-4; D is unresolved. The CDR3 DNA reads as TGTGCCAGCAGCTTAATAGGGCTGGGTGAAAAACTGTTTTTT. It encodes CASSLIGLGEKLFF.